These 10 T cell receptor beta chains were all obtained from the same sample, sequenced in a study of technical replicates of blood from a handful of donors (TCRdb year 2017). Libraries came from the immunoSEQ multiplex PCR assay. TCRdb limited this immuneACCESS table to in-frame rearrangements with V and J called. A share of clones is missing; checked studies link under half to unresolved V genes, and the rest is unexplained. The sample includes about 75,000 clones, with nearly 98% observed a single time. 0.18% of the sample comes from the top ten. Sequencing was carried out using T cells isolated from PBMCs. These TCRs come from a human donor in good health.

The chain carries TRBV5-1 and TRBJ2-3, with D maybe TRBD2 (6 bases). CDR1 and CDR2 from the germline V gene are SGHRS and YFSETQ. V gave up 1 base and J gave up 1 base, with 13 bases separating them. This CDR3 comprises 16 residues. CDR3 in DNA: TGCGCCAGCAGCTTGTTGGCGGGGACGGGCACAGATACGCAGTATTTT. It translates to CASSLLAGTGTDTQYF.

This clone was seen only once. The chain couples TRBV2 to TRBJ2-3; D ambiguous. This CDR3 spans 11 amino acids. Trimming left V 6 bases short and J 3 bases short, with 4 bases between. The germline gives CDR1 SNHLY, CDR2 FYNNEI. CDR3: CASSPTDTQYF. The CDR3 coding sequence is TGTGCCAGCAGCCCGACAGATACGCAGTATTTT.

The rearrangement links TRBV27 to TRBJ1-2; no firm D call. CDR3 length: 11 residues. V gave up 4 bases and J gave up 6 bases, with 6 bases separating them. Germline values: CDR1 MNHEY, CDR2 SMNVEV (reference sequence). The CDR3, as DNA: TGTGCCAGCAGTTCCGGGGATGGCTACACCTTC. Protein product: CASSSGDGYTF.

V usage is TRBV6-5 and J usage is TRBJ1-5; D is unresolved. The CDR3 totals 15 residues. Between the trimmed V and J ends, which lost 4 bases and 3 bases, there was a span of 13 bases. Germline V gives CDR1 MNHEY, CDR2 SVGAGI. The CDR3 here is CASSSTLSLNQPQHF. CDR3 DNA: TGTGCCAGCAGTTCGACATTGTCTCTCAATCAGCCCCAGCATTTT.

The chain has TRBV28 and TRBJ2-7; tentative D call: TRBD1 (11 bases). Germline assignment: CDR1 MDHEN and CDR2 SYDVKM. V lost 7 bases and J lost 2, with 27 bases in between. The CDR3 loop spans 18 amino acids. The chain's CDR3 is CASTPGTGGLAPAYEQYF. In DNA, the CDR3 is TGTGCCAGCACCCCCGGGACAGGGGGACTAGCGCCCGCCTACGAGCAGTACTTC.

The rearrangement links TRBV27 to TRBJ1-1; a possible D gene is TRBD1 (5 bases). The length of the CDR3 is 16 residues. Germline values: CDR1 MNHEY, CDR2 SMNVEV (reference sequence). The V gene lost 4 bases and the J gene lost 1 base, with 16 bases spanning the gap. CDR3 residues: CASSSRTISWNTEAFF. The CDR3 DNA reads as TGTGCCAGCAGTTCTCGGACAATTTCGTGGAACACTGAAGCTTTCTTT.

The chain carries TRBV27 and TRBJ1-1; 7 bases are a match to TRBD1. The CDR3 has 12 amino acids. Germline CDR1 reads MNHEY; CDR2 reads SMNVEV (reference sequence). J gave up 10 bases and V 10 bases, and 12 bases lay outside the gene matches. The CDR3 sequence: CATLDGQDRAFF. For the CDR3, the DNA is TGTGCCACTTTAGATGGACAGGATAGAGCTTTCTTT.

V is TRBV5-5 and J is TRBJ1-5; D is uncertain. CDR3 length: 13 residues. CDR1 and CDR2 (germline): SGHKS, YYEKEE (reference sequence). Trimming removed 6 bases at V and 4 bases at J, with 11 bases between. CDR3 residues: CASTFTENQPQHF. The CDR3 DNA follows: TGTGCCAGCACGTTTACAGAGAATCAGCCCCAGCATTTT.

The CDR3 spells CASSEGGSERTQYF. The CDR3 coding sequence is TGCGCCAGCAGTGAAGGTGGTAGCGAGAGGACCCAGTACTTC. The genes are TRBV10-1 and TRBJ2-5; perhaps TRBD2 as D (5 bases). V lost 3 bases to trimming and J lost 7 bases, with 15 bases between them. The CDR3 runs to 14 residues. Germline-derived CDR1 and CDR2 are WNHNN and SYGVQD (reference sequence).

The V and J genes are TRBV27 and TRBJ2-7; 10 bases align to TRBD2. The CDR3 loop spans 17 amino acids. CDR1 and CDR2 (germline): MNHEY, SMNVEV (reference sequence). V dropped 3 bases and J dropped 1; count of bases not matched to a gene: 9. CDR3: CASSLKAGGSHSYEQYF. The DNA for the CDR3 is TGTGCCAGCAGTTTGAAAGCGGGGGGGTCACATTCCTACGAGCAGTACTTC.